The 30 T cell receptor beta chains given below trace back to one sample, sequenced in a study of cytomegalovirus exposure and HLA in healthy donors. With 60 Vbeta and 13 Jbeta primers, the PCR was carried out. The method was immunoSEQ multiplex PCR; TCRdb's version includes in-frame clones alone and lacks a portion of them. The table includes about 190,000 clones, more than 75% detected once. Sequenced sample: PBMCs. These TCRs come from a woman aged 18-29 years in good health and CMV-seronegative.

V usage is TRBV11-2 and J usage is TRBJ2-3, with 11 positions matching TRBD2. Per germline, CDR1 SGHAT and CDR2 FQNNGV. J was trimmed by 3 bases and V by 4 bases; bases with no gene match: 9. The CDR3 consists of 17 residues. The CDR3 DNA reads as TGTGCCAGCAGCTACACTAGCGGGGGAAGAAATACAGATACGCAGTATTTT. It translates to CASSYTSGGRNTDTQYF.

CDR3 protein: CASSEINEGDNEQFF. CDR3 bases: TGTGCCAGCAGTGAAATAAATGAGGGAGACAATGAGCAGTTCTTC. This chain uses TRBV25-1 with TRBJ2-1, with D maybe TRBD2 (5 bases). The length of the CDR3 is 15 residues. V shed 2 bases and J shed 5 bases, with 13 bases lying between them. The germline V gene encodes CDR1 MGHDK and CDR2 SYGVNS. Full variable domain (missing parts from reference TRBV25-1 and TRBJ2-1): EADIYQTPRYLVIGTGKKITLECSQTMGHDKMYWYQQDPGMELHLIHYSYGVNSTEKGDLSSESTVSRIRTEHFPLTLESARPSHTSQYLCASSEINEGDNEQFFGPGTRLTVL.

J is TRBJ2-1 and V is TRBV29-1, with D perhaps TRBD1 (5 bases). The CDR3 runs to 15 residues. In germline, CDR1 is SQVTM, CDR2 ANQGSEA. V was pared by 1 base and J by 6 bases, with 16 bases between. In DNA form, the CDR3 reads TGCAGCGTTGAAGGGATCTCAGGGTTTGGCAATGAGCAGTTCTTC. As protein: CSVEGISGFGNEQFF.

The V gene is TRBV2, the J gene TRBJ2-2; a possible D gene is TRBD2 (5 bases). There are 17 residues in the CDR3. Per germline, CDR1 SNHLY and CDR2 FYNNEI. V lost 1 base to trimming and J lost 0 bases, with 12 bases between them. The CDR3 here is CASSEERPAANTGELFF. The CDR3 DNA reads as TGTGCCAGCAGTGAAGAAAGGCCAGCGGCGAACACCGGGGAGCTGTTTTTT. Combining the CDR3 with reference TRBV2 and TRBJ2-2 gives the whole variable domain EPEVTQTPSHQVTQMGQEVILRCVPISNHLYFYWYRQILGQKVEFLVSFYNNEISEKSEIFDDQFSVERPDGSNFTLKIRSTKLEDSAMYFCASSEERPAANTGELFFGEGSRLTVL.

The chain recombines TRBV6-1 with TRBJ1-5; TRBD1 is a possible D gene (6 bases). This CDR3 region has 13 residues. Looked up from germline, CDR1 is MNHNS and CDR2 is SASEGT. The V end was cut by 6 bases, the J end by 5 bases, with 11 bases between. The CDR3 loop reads CASSATGYQPQHF. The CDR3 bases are TGTGCCAGCAGCGCTACAGGGTATCAGCCCCAGCATTTT.

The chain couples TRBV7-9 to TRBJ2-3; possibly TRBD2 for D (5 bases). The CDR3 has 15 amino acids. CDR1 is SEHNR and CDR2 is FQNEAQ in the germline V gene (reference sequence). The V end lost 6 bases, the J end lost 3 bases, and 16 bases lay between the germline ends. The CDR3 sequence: CASSQDWTLTDTQYF. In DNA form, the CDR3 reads TGTGCCAGCAGTCAGGACTGGACCCTAACAGATACGCAGTATTTT.

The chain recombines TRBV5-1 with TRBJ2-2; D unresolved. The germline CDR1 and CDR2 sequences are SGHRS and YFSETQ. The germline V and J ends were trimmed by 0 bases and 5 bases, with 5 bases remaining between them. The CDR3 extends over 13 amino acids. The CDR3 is CASSLESTGELFF. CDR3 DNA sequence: TGCGCCAGCAGCTTGGAATCGACCGGGGAGCTGTTTTTT.

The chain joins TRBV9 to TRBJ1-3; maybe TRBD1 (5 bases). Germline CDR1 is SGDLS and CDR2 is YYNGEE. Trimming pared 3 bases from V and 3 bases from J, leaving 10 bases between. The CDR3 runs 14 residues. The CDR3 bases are TGTGCCAGCAGCGGGGGACTTGATGGAAACACCATATATTTT. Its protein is CASSGGLDGNTIYF. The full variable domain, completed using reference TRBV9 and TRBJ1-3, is DSGVTQTPKHLITATGQRVTLRCSPRSGDLSVYWYQQSLDQGLQFLIQYYNGEERAKGNILERFSAQQFPDLHSELNLSSLELGDSALYFCASSGGLDGNTIYFGEGSWLTVV.

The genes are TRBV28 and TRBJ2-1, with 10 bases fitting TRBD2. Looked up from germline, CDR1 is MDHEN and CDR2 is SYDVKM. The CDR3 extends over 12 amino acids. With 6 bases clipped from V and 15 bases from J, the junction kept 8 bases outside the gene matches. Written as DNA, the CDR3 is TGTGCCAGCAGCCTACAACTAGCGGGGCTGTTCTTC. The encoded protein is CASSLQLAGLFF.

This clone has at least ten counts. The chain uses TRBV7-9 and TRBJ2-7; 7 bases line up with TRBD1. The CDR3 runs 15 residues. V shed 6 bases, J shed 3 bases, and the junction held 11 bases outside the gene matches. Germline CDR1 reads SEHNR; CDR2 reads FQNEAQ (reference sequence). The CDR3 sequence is CASRDPGGPSYEQYF. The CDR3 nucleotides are TGTGCCAGCAGAGATCCAGGGGGTCCCAGCTACGAGCAGTACTTC.

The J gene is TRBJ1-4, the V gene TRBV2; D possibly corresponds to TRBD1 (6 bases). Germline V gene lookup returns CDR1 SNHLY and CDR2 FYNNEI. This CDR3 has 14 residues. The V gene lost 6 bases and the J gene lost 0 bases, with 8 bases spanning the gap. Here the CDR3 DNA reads TGTGCCAGCAGACAGGGCTCAACTAATGAAAAACTGTTTTTT. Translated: CASRQGSTNEKLFF.

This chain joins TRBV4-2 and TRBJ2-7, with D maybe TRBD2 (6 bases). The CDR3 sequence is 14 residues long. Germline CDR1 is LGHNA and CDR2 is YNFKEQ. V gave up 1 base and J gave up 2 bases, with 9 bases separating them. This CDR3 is CASSQGLGTYEQYF. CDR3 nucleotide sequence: TGTGCCAGCAGCCAAGGACTAGGGACCTACGAGCAGTACTTC.

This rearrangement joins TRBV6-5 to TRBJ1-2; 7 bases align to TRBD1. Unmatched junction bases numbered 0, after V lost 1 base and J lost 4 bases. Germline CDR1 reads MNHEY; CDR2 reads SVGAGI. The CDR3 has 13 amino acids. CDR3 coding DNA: TGTGCCAGCAGTTACTGGGACAGCTATGGCTACACCTTC. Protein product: CASSYWDSYGYTF.

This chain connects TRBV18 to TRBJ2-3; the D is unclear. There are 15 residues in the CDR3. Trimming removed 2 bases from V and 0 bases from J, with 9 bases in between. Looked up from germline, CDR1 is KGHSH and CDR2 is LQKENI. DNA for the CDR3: TGTGCCAGCTCACCAGTGGGCGCGAGCACAGATACGCAGTATTTT. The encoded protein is CASSPVGASTDTQYF.

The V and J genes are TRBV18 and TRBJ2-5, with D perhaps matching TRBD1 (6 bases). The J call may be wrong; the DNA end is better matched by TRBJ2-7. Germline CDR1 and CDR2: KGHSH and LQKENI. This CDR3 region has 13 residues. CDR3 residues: CASSPGASYEQYF. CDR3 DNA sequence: TGTGCCAGCTCACCGGGGGCTAGCTACGAGCAGTACTTC.

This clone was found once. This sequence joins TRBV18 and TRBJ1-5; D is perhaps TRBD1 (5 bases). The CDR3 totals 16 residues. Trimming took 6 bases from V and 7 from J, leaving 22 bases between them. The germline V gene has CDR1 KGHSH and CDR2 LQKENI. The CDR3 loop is CASSIDPGGGLQPQHF. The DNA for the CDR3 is TGTGCCAGCTCTATAGATCCGGGGGGGGGTTTACAGCCCCAGCATTTT.

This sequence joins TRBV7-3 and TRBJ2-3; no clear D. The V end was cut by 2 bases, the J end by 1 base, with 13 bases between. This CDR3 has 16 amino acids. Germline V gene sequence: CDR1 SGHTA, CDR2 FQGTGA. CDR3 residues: CASSLGVNRGTDTQYF. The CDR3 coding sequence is TGTGCCAGCAGCTTAGGTGTAAATAGAGGCACAGATACGCAGTATTTT.

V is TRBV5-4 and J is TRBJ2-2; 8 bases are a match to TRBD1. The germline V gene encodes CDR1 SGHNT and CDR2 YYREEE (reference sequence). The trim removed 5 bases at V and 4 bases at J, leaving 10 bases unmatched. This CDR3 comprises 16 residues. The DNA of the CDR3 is TGTGCCAGCAGACGACAGGGGCCAGTGGGCACCGGGGAGCTGTTTTTT. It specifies CASRRQGPVGTGELFF.

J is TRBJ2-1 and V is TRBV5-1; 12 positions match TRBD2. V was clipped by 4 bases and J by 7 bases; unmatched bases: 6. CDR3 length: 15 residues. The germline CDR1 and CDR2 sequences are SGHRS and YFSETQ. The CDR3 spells CASSVLAGGVNEQFF. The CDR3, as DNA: TGCGCCAGCAGCGTCCTAGCGGGAGGGGTTAATGAGCAGTTCTTC.

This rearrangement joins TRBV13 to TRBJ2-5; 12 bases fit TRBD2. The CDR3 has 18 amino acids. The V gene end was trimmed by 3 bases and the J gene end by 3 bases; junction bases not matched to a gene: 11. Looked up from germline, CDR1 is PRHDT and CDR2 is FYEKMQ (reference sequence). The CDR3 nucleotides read TGTGCCAGCAGCTTTTTTTTGACTAGCGGGGGACCCAAAGAGACCCAGTACTTC. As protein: CASSFFLTSGGPKETQYF.

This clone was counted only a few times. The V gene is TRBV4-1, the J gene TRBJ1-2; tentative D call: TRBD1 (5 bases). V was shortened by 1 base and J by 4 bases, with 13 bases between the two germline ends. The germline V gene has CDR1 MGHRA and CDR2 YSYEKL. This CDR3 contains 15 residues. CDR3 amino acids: CASSQGGDLVYGYTF. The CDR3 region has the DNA TGCGCCAGCAGCCAAGGGGGGGACTTAGTCTATGGCTACACCTTC.

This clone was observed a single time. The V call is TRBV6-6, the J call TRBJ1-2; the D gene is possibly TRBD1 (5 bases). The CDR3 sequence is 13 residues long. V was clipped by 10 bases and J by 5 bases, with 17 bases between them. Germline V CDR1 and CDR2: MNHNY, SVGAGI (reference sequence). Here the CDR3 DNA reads TGTGCCATCGGAACCGGGACTATTTATGGCTACACCTTC. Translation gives CAIGTGTIYGYTF.

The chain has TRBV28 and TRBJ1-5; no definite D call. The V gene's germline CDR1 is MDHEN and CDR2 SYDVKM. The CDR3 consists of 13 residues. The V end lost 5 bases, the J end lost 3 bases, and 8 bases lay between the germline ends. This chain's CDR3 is CASSPSPNQPQHF. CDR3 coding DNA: TGTGCCAGCAGTCCCTCCCCCAATCAGCCCCAGCATTTT.

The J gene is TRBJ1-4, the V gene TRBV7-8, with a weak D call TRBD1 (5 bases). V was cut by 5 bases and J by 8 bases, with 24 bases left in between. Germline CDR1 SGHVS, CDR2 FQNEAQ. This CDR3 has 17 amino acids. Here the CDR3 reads CASSPIRVPGRDEKLFF. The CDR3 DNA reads TGTGCCAGCAGCCCCATAAGGGTTCCAGGGAGGGACGAAAAACTGTTTTTT.

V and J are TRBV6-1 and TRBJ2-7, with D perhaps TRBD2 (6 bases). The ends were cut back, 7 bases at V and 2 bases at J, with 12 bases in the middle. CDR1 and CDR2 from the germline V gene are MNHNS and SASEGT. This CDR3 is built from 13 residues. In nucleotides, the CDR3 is TGTGCCAGCACATCGGGAGTTGCCTACGAGCAGTACTTC. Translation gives CASTSGVAYEQYF.

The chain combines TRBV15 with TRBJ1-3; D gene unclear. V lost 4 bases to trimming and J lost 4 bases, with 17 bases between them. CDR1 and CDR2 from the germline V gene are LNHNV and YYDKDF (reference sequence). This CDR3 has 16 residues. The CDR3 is CATSKVRNSRGNTIYF. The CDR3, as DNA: TGTGCCACCAGCAAAGTGAGGAATTCGCGAGGAAACACCATATATTTT.

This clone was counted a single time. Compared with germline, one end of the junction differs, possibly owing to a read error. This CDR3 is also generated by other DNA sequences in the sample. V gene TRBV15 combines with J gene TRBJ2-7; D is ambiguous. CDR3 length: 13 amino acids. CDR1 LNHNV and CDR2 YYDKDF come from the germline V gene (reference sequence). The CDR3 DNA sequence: TGTGCCACCAGCAGAGTCCCGCCTACCGAGCAATACTTC. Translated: CATSRVPPTEQYF. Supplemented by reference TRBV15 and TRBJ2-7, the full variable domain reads DAMVIQNPRYQVTQFGKPVTLSCSQTLNHNVMYWYQQKSSQAPKLLFHYYDKDFNNEADTPDNFQSRRPNTSFCFLDIRSPGLGDTAMYLCATSRVPPTEQYFGPGTRLTVT.

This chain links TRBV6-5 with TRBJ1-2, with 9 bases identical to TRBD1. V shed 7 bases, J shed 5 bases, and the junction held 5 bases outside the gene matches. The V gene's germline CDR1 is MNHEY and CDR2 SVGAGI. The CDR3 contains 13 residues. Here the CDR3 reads CASTQGARYGYTF. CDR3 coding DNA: TGTGCCAGCACACAGGGGGCGCGGTATGGCTACACCTTC.

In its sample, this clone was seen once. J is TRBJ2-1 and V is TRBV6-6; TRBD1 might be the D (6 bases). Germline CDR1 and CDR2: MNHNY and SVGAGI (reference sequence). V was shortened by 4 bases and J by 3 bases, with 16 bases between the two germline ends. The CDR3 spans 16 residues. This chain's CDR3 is CASSSVTGILYNEQFF. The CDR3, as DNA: TGTGCCAGCAGTTCTGTGACAGGAATCCTCTACAATGAGCAGTTCTTC.

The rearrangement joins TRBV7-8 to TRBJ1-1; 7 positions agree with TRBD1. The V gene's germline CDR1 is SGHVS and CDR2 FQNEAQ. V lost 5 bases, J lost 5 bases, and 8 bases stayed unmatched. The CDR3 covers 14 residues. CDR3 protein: CASSPAGGWTEAFF. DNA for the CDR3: TGTGCCAGCAGCCCCGCAGGGGGTTGGACTGAAGCTTTCTTT.